Following are 22 T cell receptor beta chains from one sample sequenced in a study of blood T cell repertoires in COVID-19. Here immunoSEQ multiplex PCR was the method, and the copy in TCRdb shows in-frame clones only, minus some. Altogether 150,000 or so clones are present, around 87% being singletons, with the ten largest covering about an eighth. Sequenced material: peripheral blood. The receptor set was obtained from a man aged 18 to 30 with COVID-19, enrolled during active disease.

The rearrangement joins TRBV6-5 to TRBJ2-7; D perhaps matches TRBD2 (7 bases). The CDR3 spans 13 residues. Germline V lookup: CDR1 MNHEY, CDR2 SVGAGI. V lost 0 bases and J 9 bases, leaving 12 bases between the germline ends. CDR3 sequence: CASSYSRGGRQYF. The CDR3 DNA reads TGTGCCAGCAGTTACTCGAGGGGGGGACGGCAGTACTTC.

The V and J genes are TRBV7-2 and TRBJ2-7; 10 nucleotides line up with TRBD2. The CDR3 has 16 amino acids. Germline trimming cut 1 base from V and 5 bases from J; bases unmatched to any gene: 8. Germline CDR1 reads SGHTA; CDR2 reads FQGNSA. CDR3 bases: TGTGCCAGCAGCTTAGATAGCGGGAGGCCTTGGGACGAGCAGTACTTC. It specifies CASSLDSGRPWDEQYF.

This rearrangement joins TRBV10-3 to TRBJ2-1; 11 nucleotides match TRBD2. CDR1 and CDR2 (germline): ENHRY, SYGVKD. With V trimmed by 5 bases and J by 1 base, 10 bases remained unmatched. CDR3 length: 18 residues. In DNA, the CDR3 is TGTGCCATCAGTTACCTACCGACTAGCGGGAAATCCTACAATGAGCAGTTCTTC. Amino acid sequence: CAISYLPTSGKSYNEQFF.

The chain is built from TRBV29-1 and TRBJ2-7, with 8 bases identical to TRBD1. Unmatched junction bases numbered 9, after V lost 8 bases and J lost 3 bases. Per the germline V gene, CDR1 is SQVTM and CDR2 is ANQGSEA. The CDR3 is made up of 13 amino acids. The CDR3, as DNA: TGCAGCTTCACGACAGGGGTTGGCTACGAGCAGTACTTC. Its protein is CSFTTGVGYEQYF.

CDR3 residues: CASSLPVAGSTDTQYF. The DNA for the CDR3 is TGTGCCAGCAGCTTGCCAGTAGCGGGAAGCACAGATACGCAGTATTTT. The chain links TRBV5-4 to TRBJ2-3, with 8 bases identical to TRBD2. Germline CDR1 SGHNT, CDR2 YYREEE (reference sequence). The length of the CDR3 is 16 residues. V gave up 1 base and J gave up 0 bases; unmatched junction bases: 4. Full variable domain (outside the CDR3, taken from reference TRBV5-4 and TRBJ2-3): ETGVTQSPTHLIKTRGQQVTLRCSSQSGHNTVSWYQQALGQGPQFIFQYYREEENGRGNFPPRFSGLQFPNYSSELNVNALELDDSALYLCASSLPVAGSTDTQYFGPGTRLTVL.

This chain connects TRBV27 to TRBJ1-1; D gene uncertain. The CDR3 contains 16 residues. Trimming shortened V by 0 bases and J by 0 bases, and 11 bases separated the two germline ends. Germline assignment: CDR1 MNHEY and CDR2 SMNVEV (reference sequence). The CDR3 sequence: CASSLSKQYMNTEAFF. The CDR3 region has the DNA TGTGCCAGCAGTTTATCTAAACAGTATATGAACACTGAAGCTTTCTTT.

There are a few counts of this clone. This chain connects TRBV28 to TRBJ1-2; TRBD1 might be the D (5 bases). The V gene lost 10 bases and the J gene lost 5 bases, with 11 bases spanning the gap. CDR1 is MDHEN, CDR2 SYDVKM, per germline. The CDR3 spans 11 residues. CDR3 residues: CAIGAWYGYTF. As DNA, the CDR3 is TGTGCCATTGGGGCATGGTATGGCTACACCTTC.

This clone was detected once. The chain is built from TRBV9 and TRBJ1-2; TRBD1 is a possible D gene (6 bases). The CDR3 is 12 residues long. The germline V gene has CDR1 SGDLS and CDR2 YYNGEE. Between the trimmed V and J ends, which lost 6 bases and 6 bases, there was a span of 12 bases. Here the CDR3 reads CASNNRVHGYTF. The CDR3 DNA follows: TGTGCCAGCAACAACAGGGTTCATGGCTACACCTTC.

This chain connects TRBV3-1 (or the pseudogene TRBV3-2) to TRBJ1-1; D perhaps matches TRBD1 (6 bases). The germline V gene has CDR1 LGHDT and CDR2 YNNKEL (reference sequence). With 0 bases removed from V and 1 base from J, the gap between germline ends came to 12 bases. The CDR3 runs 16 residues. The CDR3 here is CASSQETYRENTEAFF. For the CDR3, the DNA is TGTGCCAGCAGCCAAGAAACTTACAGGGAGAACACTGAAGCTTTCTTT.

J is TRBJ1-5 and V is TRBV2, with D possibly TRBD1 on 6 matching bases. Germline V lookup: CDR1 SNHLY, CDR2 FYNNEI. The V end was cut by 11 bases, the J end by 2 bases, with 16 bases between. This CDR3 is built from 14 residues. The CDR3 spells CAWGGASGNQPQHF. In nucleotides, the CDR3 is TGTGCCTGGGGGGGGGCGTCGGGCAATCAGCCCCAGCATTTT.

The rearrangement joins TRBV15 to TRBJ2-2; D not certain. The CDR3 is made up of 13 amino acids. The germline CDR1 and CDR2 sequences are LNHNV and YYDKDF (reference sequence). V lost 1 base, J lost 4 bases, and 4 bases lay in between. The CDR3 bases are TGTGCCACCAGCAGAGTCGGCACCGGGGAGCTGTTTTTT. Its protein product is CATSRVGTGELFF.

This sequence joins TRBV2 and TRBJ1-2; 8 nucleotides align to TRBD1. V trimming: 7 bases; J trimming: 2 bases; junction bases outside the gene matches: 3. The length of the CDR3 is 13 residues. The V gene's germline CDR1 is SNHLY and CDR2 FYNNEI. Here the CDR3 reads CASTGDRNYGYTF. The DNA of the CDR3 is TGTGCCAGCACGGGGGACAGGAACTATGGCTACACCTTC.

The chain recombines TRBV13 with TRBJ1-1; D not certain. Germline V gene sequence: CDR1 PRHDT, CDR2 FYEKMQ (reference sequence). CDR3 length equals 17 residues. The germline V and J ends were trimmed by 0 bases and 3 bases, with 17 bases remaining between them. CDR3 DNA sequence: TGTGCCAGCAGCTTAGGACACGGAGCTGGCGTGGACACTGAAGCTTTCTTT. Translated: CASSLGHGAGVDTEAFF.

This rearrangement joins TRBV21-1 to TRBJ2-7; the DNA was not used to check the table's D call, TRBD1. TRBV21-1 represents a pseudogene. The CDR3 totals 16 residues. CDR3 residues: CASSKAVQGSSYEQYF. DNA for the CDR3: TGTGCCAGCAGCAAAGCGGTACAGGGAAGCTCCTACGAGCAGTACTTC.

V is TRBV6-5 and J is TRBJ1-2; 8 bases are a match to TRBD1. This CDR3 comprises 15 residues. V lost 6 bases and J lost 0; bases outside the gene matches: 6. Germline V lookup: CDR1 MNHEY, CDR2 SVGAGI. CDR3 DNA sequence: TGTGCCAGCAGAATGACAGGGGAAGCTAACTATGGCTACACCTTC. Translation gives CASRMTGEANYGYTF.

The rearrangement joins TRBV5-4 to TRBJ2-1; D is perhaps TRBD2 (6 bases). The V and J ends lost 3 bases and 0 bases respectively, with 10 bases between them. The CDR3 covers 15 residues. Germline V gene sequence: CDR1 SGHNT, CDR2 YYREEE (reference sequence). In DNA, the CDR3 is TGTGCCAGCAGCTGGGACTCTAGCTCCTACAATGAGCAGTTCTTC. Its protein is CASSWDSSSYNEQFF.

The CDR3, as DNA: TGTGCCAGCAGTTTAAATACGGACGAGCAGTACTTC. Protein sequence: CASSLNTDEQYF. The chain joins TRBV28 to TRBJ2-7, with D unresolved. This CDR3 region has 12 residues. CDR1 is MDHEN, CDR2 SYDVKM, per germline. The V and J ends lost 2 bases and 5 bases respectively, with 7 bases between them.

This clone was seen just once. The genes are TRBV7-2 and TRBJ2-2, with D possibly matching TRBD2 (5 bases). The V gene's germline CDR1 is SGHTA and CDR2 FQGNSA. Trimming cost V 1 base and J 4 bases, with 16 bases left between them. This CDR3 spans 17 amino acids. CDR3 loop: CASSLGAGPTPTGELFF. CDR3 nucleotide sequence: TGTGCCAGCAGCTTAGGGGCGGGTCCAACCCCCACCGGGGAGCTGTTTTTT. The full variable domain, in which reference TRBV7-2 and TRBJ2-2 provide the parts outside the CDR3, is GAGVSQSPSNKVTEKGKDVELRCDPISGHTALYWYRQSLGQGLEFLIYFQGNSAPDKSGLPSDRFSAERTGGSVSTLTIQRTQQEDSAVYLCASSLGAGPTPTGELFFGEGSRLTVL.

The chain uses TRBV3-1 (or the pseudogene TRBV3-2) and TRBJ1-4; D is unresolved. The germline V gene has CDR1 LGHDT and CDR2 YNNKEL (reference sequence). Trimming cost V 0 bases and J 8 bases, with 10 bases left between them. This CDR3 region has 14 residues. The CDR3 protein is CASSQEATREKLFF. The CDR3, as DNA: TGTGCCAGCAGCCAAGAAGCGACTAGAGAAAAACTGTTTTTT.

This clone was seen a single time. The gene calls are TRBV6-2 or TRBV6-3 and TRBJ2-5, with a possible D match to TRBD1 (5 bases). Deletions cut 5 bases from V and 5 bases from J, with 12 bases between. The germline V gene has CDR1 MNHEY and CDR2 SVGEGT. The CDR3 is made up of 13 amino acids. CDR3 sequence: CASSVQVRETQYF. The CDR3 DNA reads as TGTGCCAGCAGTGTACAGGTTCGGGAGACCCAGTACTTC.

The J gene is TRBJ2-1, the V gene TRBV7-9; no clear D. CDR3 size: 12 residues. V was trimmed by 5 bases and J by 9 bases, leaving 11 bases between them. Per germline, CDR1 SEHNR and CDR2 FQNEAQ (reference sequence). This CDR3 is CASSQTFSEQFF. Here the CDR3 DNA reads TGTGCCAGCAGCCAGACTTTTAGTGAGCAGTTCTTC.

J is TRBJ2-5 and V is TRBV27; D possibly corresponds to TRBD1 (5 bases). This CDR3 spans 13 amino acids. Germline V lookup: CDR1 MNHEY, CDR2 SMNVEV (reference sequence). V dropped 5 bases and J dropped 3 bases, with 10 bases sitting between them. Here the CDR3 reads CASSPLGEETQYF. In DNA form, the CDR3 reads TGTGCCAGCAGTCCCTTAGGGGAAGAGACCCAGTACTTC.